This T cell receptor beta chain was recorded in a study of regulatory T cells in long-lasting Graves disease. CDR3 length: 14 amino acids. CDR1 is KGHSH and CDR2 is LQKENI in the germline V gene. Deletions cut 3 bases from V and 4 bases from J, with 10 bases between. CDR3-region Arm-PCR and iRepertoire HTBI primers produced the TCR beta libraries. TCRdb analysed the multiplex PCR reads with MiXCR anew, one entry per CDR3 protein. The table has roughly 350,000 distinct CDR3 sequences, over 15% seen once; the top ten hold around 27%. Sample time point: newly diagnosed GD, antithyroid drugs for less than 3 months. RNA extracted from PBMCs served as the sequencing template. Around 9 milliliters of peripheral blood went into EDTA tubes. These sequences were also reported in another study, on T cells in Graves' hyperthyroidism and ophthalmopathy.

The sample consisted of peripheral blood mononuclear cells (PBMCs), taken at new diagnosis, from a patient treated with antithyroid drugs. This TCR came from a man aged 35 to 55 with Graves disease. This sequence joins TRBV18 and TRBJ1-3; D might be TRBD1 (5 bases). In DNA form, the CDR3 reads TGTGCCAGCTCACCCACCTACAGGGGAAACACCATATATTTT. As protein: CASSPTYRGNTIYF.